These 20 T cell receptor beta chains originate from one sample sequenced in a study of response to subunit inactivated influenza vaccine. TCRdb independently ran MiXCR on the RT-PCR reads; one entry per CDR3 protein. The profile covers hundreds of thousands of distinct CDR3 sequences, with roughly 11% appearing a single time and over 9.5% taken by the ten largest. The specimen was PBMCs from blood, collected roughly 47 days after vaccination. These receptors all come from a man aged 50 to 59 who received an inactivated influenza vaccine.

Only a few counts were recorded for this clonotype. The V and J genes are TRBV7-2 and TRBJ2-2, with 9 bases that match TRBD1. Germline CDR1 and CDR2: SGHTA and FQGNSA. The CDR3 loop spans 14 amino acids. V was pared by 5 bases and J by 6 bases, with 4 bases of the junction left unmatched. Here the CDR3 reads CASSPRTGAGELFF. In nucleotides, the CDR3 is TGTGCCAGCAGCCCTCGGACAGGGGCCGGGGAGCTGTTTTTT. Filled out from reference TRBV7-2 and TRBJ2-2, the complete variable domain reads GAGVSQSPSNKVTEKGKDVELRCDPISGHTALYWYRQSLGQGLEFLIYFQGNSAPDKSGLPSDRFSAERTGGSVSTLTIQRTQQEDSAVYLCASSPRTGAGELFFGEGSRLTVL.

This clonotype was recorded a few times. This sequence joins TRBV6-2 or TRBV6-3 and TRBJ2-7; D is perhaps TRBD1 (6 bases). Germline V gives CDR1 MNHEY, CDR2 SVGEGT. The CDR3 contains 14 residues. V gave up 6 bases and J gave up 4 bases, with 16 bases separating them. In DNA form, the CDR3 reads TGTGCCAGCAGCCCTGGACAGATTAGATACGAGCAGTACTTC. Translation: CASSPGQIRYEQYF.

V is TRBV11-2 and J is TRBJ2-7; the match to TRBD1 covers 9 bases. The CDR3 is 21 residues long. V was pared by 7 bases and J by 3 bases, with 28 bases of the junction left unmatched. Germline CDR1 reads SGHAT; CDR2 reads FQNNGV. CDR3 in DNA: TGTGCCAGCACCAACTCTGGGGCCTACAGACAAGCCGGGACAGGGAACTACGAGCAGTACTTC. Translated: CASTNSGAYRQAGTGNYEQYF.

The V and J genes are TRBV4-2 and TRBJ2-3; 10 bases agree with TRBD2. This CDR3 contains 16 residues. V lost 0 bases to trimming and J lost 4 bases; unmatched junction nucleotides: 4. Germline values: CDR1 LGHNA, CDR2 YNFKEQ. The CDR3 nucleotides read TGTGCCAGCAGCCAAGATGGTACTAGCGGGGCAGATACGCAGTATTTT. The encoded protein is CASSQDGTSGADTQYF.

The rearrangement joins TRBV19 to TRBJ1-2; 7 bases line up with TRBD1. With V trimmed by 8 bases and J by 1 base, 4 bases remained unmatched. The CDR3 extends over 13 amino acids. Germline loops: CDR1 LNHDA, CDR2 SQIVND (reference sequence). The CDR3 spells CASWDSNNYGYTF. The CDR3 coding sequence is TGTGCCAGTTGGGACAGTAATAACTATGGCTACACCTTC.

This rearrangement joins TRBV3-1 to TRBJ2-7, with D possibly being TRBD2 (5 bases). The CDR3 sequence is 15 residues long. The germline V gene encodes CDR1 LGHDT and CDR2 YNNKEL (reference sequence). V was shortened by 1 base and J by 2 bases, with 12 bases between the two germline ends. The CDR3 DNA reads as TGTGCCAGCAGCCAAGTTGGTAGAGGGACCTACGAGCAGTACTTC. Residues: CASSQVGRGTYEQYF.

A few counts support this clonotype. The rearrangement uses TRBV18 and TRBJ2-5; D is perhaps TRBD2 (5 bases). Germline V gene lookup returns CDR1 KGHSH and CDR2 LQKENI. Trimming removed 3 bases at V and 7 bases at J, with 9 bases between. The length of the CDR3 is 12 residues. CDR3 in amino acids: CASSPEAGTQYF. CDR3 in DNA: TGTGCCAGCTCACCGGAGGCGGGGACCCAGTACTTC.

The rearrangement links TRBV9 to TRBJ1-4, with TRBD1 as a possible D gene (5 bases). Germline-derived CDR1 and CDR2 are SGDLS and YYNGEE. V lost 4 bases and J 5 bases, leaving 12 bases between the germline ends. CDR3 size: 14 residues. The CDR3 region is CASSPRDLNEKLFF. CDR3 DNA: TGTGCCAGCAGCCCCCGGGACCTCAATGAAAAACTGTTTTTT.

The chain couples TRBV7-9 to TRBJ2-1; 11 nucleotides agree with TRBD2. Trimming at V came to 6 bases and at J to 5 bases, leaving 3 bases not matched to a gene. This CDR3 spans 14 amino acids. Germline CDR1 SEHNR, CDR2 FQNEAQ (reference sequence). CDR3 sequence (DNA): TGTGCCAGCAGAATAGCGGGAGGGGACAATGAGCAGTTCTTC. This encodes CASRIAGGDNEQFF.

This clonotype was recorded many times. The V and J genes are TRBV11-2 and TRBJ1-2; D is undetermined. The ends were cut back, 2 bases at V and 4 bases at J, with 11 bases in the middle. Germline V CDR1 and CDR2: SGHAT, FQNNGV. The CDR3 is made up of 14 amino acids. The CDR3 spells CASSLSRESYGYTF. CDR3 in DNA: TGTGCCAGCAGCTTATCTCGGGAGTCCTATGGCTACACCTTC.

V is TRBV9 and J is TRBJ1-1, with 9 positions matching TRBD1. Trimming removed 2 bases from V and 1 base from J; junction bases left unmatched: 12. The CDR3 runs to 18 residues. Germline assignment: CDR1 SGDLS and CDR2 YYNGEE. CDR3 loop: CASSVDERDRAGNTEAFF. Written as DNA, the CDR3 is TGTGCCAGCAGCGTGGACGAGAGGGACAGGGCTGGGAACACTGAAGCTTTCTTT.

J is TRBJ2-7 and V is TRBV6-5; the match to TRBD2 covers 11 bases. Germline CDR1 reads MNHEY; CDR2 reads SVGAGI. Trimming cost V 4 bases and J 4 bases; bases outside gene matches: 6. The CDR3 spans 15 residues. The CDR3 reads CASSSRLAGSYEQYF. CDR3 bases: TGTGCCAGCAGTTCAAGACTAGCGGGGAGTTACGAGCAGTACTTC.

This clonotype was recorded a few times. This rearrangement joins TRBV5-5 to TRBJ2-7; D call uncertain. V lost 3 bases to trimming and J lost 5 bases, with 15 bases between them. From germline, CDR1 is SGHKS and CDR2 YYEKEE (reference sequence). This CDR3 has 14 amino acids. CDR3 coding DNA: TGTGCCAGCAGCTCAGACGGATTCCAGGACGAGCAGTACTTC. Its protein product is CASSSDGFQDEQYF.

The sample holds a few counts of this clonotype. J is TRBJ2-1 and V is TRBV11-2; 10 bases line up with TRBD2. J gave up 7 bases and V 2 bases, and 2 bases lay outside the gene matches. The CDR3 is 14 residues long. Germline lookup yields CDR1 SGHAT and CDR2 FQNNGV. The CDR3 is CASSLSAGGNEQFF. The CDR3 region has the DNA TGTGCCAGCAGCTTATCAGCGGGGGGGAATGAGCAGTTCTTC.

This clonotype was seen a few times. The rearrangement joins TRBV6-5 to TRBJ1-2; 11 bases fit TRBD1. Looked up from germline, CDR1 is MNHEY and CDR2 is SVGAGI. This CDR3 is 14 amino acids long. V lost 4 bases and J lost 8; bases outside the gene matches: 6. The CDR3 nucleotides read TGTGCCAGCAGTTGGACAGGGGGCGCGACCGGCTACACCTTC. This translates into CASSWTGGATGYTF.

The chain couples TRBV12-3 or TRBV12-4 to TRBJ2-3; D is undetermined. The CDR3 runs to 13 residues. V was pared by 3 bases and J by 4 bases, with 8 bases between. The CDR3 region is CASSFQAADTQYF. For the CDR3, the DNA is TGTGCCAGCAGTTTCCAGGCAGCAGATACGCAGTATTTT.

This clonotype occurred many times. This sequence joins TRBV7-3 and TRBJ2-5; 10 bases match TRBD2. The V segment lost 2 bases and the J segment 5 bases; nucleotides outside the gene matches: 5. Germline values: CDR1 SGHTA, CDR2 FQGTGA. CDR3 length equals 15 residues. CDR3 DNA sequence: TGTGCCAGCAGCTTATCTAGCGGGAGTCGGGAGACCCAGTACTTC. This gives the protein CASSLSSGSRETQYF.

This clonotype was detected a few times. The rearrangement uses TRBV6-2 or TRBV6-3 and TRBJ2-7; D perhaps matches TRBD2 (5 bases). Per the germline V gene, CDR1 is MNHEY and CDR2 is SVGEGT. CDR3 length: 15 amino acids. V dropped 5 bases and J dropped 3 bases, with 17 bases sitting between them. The CDR3 sequence is CASSNPGRRVYEQYF. For the CDR3, the DNA is TGTGCCAGCAGTAACCCTGGACGGCGGGTCTACGAGCAGTACTTC.

This clonotype has just a few counts. The chain links TRBV11-2 to TRBJ2-1, with TRBD2 matching over 16 bases. The CDR3 extends over 21 amino acids. Germline V lookup: CDR1 SGHAT, CDR2 FQNNGV. With V trimmed by 3 bases and J by 4 bases, 15 bases remained unmatched. DNA of the CDR3: TGTGCCAGCAGCTTTTTAGGAAGGGGGACTAGCGGGAGGGCCAGGTACAATGAGCAGTTCTTC. Translating it yields CASSFLGRGTSGRARYNEQFF.

This chain links TRBV4-1 with TRBJ2-5, with D perhaps TRBD1 (6 bases). Trimming pared 2 bases from V and 5 bases from J, leaving 12 bases between. Germline CDR1 and CDR2: MGHRA and YSYEKL. The CDR3 is 14 residues long. The CDR3 sequence: CASSQPIQGETQYF. CDR3 DNA: TGCGCCAGCAGCCAACCCATTCAGGGGGAGACCCAGTACTTC.